This passage covers 8 T cell receptor beta chains from one sample sequenced in a study of cytomegalovirus exposure and HLA in healthy donors. With 60 Vbeta and 13 Jbeta primers, the PCR was carried out. TCRdb keeps only in-frame clones here, not all; method: immunoSEQ multiplex PCR. This sample has under 150,000 clones; almost 85% occur once, and the top ten carry roughly 1.4%. Sequenced: PBMCs. The source of these receptors is a man aged 30-40 years in good health and CMV-seropositive.

This clone was recorded only once. The rearrangement links TRBV7-9 to TRBJ2-7; 8 bases are a match to TRBD1. After removal of 4 bases from V and 5 bases from J, the junction contained 4 bases not matched to a gene. Germline V gives CDR1 SEHNR, CDR2 FQNEAQ (reference sequence). This CDR3 has 13 residues. The CDR3 spells CASSSTGVNEQYF. The DNA for the CDR3 is TGTGCCAGCAGCTCGACAGGGGTGAACGAGCAGTACTTC.

This sequence joins TRBV18 and TRBJ2-3; the D is unclear. The CDR3 length is 12 residues. The V end was cut by 3 bases, the J end by 4 bases, with 5 bases between. In germline, CDR1 is KGHSH, CDR2 LQKENI. CDR3 coding DNA: TGTGCCAGCTCACCTGACTCAGATACGCAGTATTTT. This codes for CASSPDSDTQYF.

V usage is TRBV7-9 and J usage is TRBJ1-3; D uncertain. The ends were cut back, 5 bases at V and 3 bases at J, with 8 bases in the middle. CDR3 length: 13 amino acids. Germline loops: CDR1 SEHNR, CDR2 FQNEAQ (reference sequence). In DNA, the CDR3 is TGTGCCAGCAGCCCGGGAGGTGGAAACACCATATATTTT. Amino acid sequence: CASSPGGGNTIYF.

This chain uses TRBV29-1 with TRBJ2-1; 12 bases are shared with TRBD1. This CDR3 is built from 15 residues. Germline-derived CDR1 and CDR2 are SQVTM and ANQGSEA. V was pared by 7 bases and J by 8 bases, with 12 bases of the junction left unmatched. CDR3 loop: CSAEVRDRGLDEQFF. Written as DNA, the CDR3 is TGCAGCGCAGAAGTCCGGGACAGGGGGCTGGATGAGCAGTTCTTC.

The J gene is TRBJ2-3, the V gene TRBV6-6; no definite D call. From germline, CDR1 is MNHNY and CDR2 SVGAGI (reference sequence). The CDR3 loop spans 13 amino acids. Trimming took 6 bases from V and 2 from J, leaving 9 bases between them. CDR3: CASRLPSTDTQYF. CDR3 in DNA: TGTGCCAGCAGACTACCGTCCACAGATACGCAGTATTTT.

This rearrangement joins TRBV18 to TRBJ2-1, with a weak D call TRBD2 (5 bases). The germline CDR1 and CDR2 sequences are KGHSH and LQKENI. Trimming stripped 0 bases from V and 3 bases from J, with 12 bases between. The CDR3 has 16 residues. The CDR3 loop is CASSPPTGNLYNEQFF. The CDR3 DNA reads as TGTGCCAGCTCACCACCGACGGGGAATCTCTACAATGAGCAGTTCTTC.

This sequence joins TRBV5-1 and TRBJ2-5, with 7 bases that match TRBD2. J lost 1 base, V lost 6 bases, and 6 bases had no gene match. Per germline, CDR1 SGHRS and CDR2 YFSETQ. This CDR3 comprises 14 residues. The CDR3 DNA is TGCGCCAGCAAACTCCTAGCGGCCCAAGAGACCCAGTACTTC. Encoded protein: CASKLLAAQETQYF. Full variable domain (missing parts from reference TRBV5-1 and TRBJ2-5): KAGVTQTPRYLIKTRGQQVTLSCSPISGHRSVSWYQQTPGQGLQFLFEYFSETQRNKGNFPGRFSGRQFSNSRSEMNVSTLELGDSALYLCASKLLAAQETQYFGPGTRLLVL.

V and J are TRBV4-2 and TRBJ2-5, with 13 nucleotides matching TRBD2. Losses at the gene ends were 2 bases for V and 2 bases for J; bases not matched to a gene: 11. CDR1 is LGHNA and CDR2 is YNFKEQ in the germline V gene. CDR3 length: 19 residues. The CDR3 DNA reads TGTGCCAGCAGCCAACAAGGGACTAGCGGGGATCTATCGCAAGAGACCCAGTACTTC. Encoded protein: CASSQQGTSGDLSQETQYF.